The 5 T cell receptor beta chains below all came from one sample that was sequenced in a study of blood T cell repertoires in COVID-19 (dated by TCRdb to 2018 to 2021). The library was produced with the immunoSEQ multiplex PCR assay. This immuneACCESS table, as held by TCRdb, lists in-frame sequences with V and J called but not all clones. Of the missing ones, under half trace to an unresolved V gene in checked studies; the others have no known cause. This sample comprises over 200,000 clones, around 82% of them detected only once. Roughly 5.8% of the sample is in the top ten clones. Sequencing was carried out using peripheral blood. The receptor set was obtained from a man of 80 years or more with acute or convalescent COVID-19.

This chain connects TRBV2 to TRBJ2-4; possibly TRBD1 for D (5 bases). Germline V gives CDR1 SNHLY, CDR2 FYNNEI. The V and J ends lost 7 bases and 0 bases respectively, with 10 bases between them. This CDR3 spans 14 amino acids. The CDR3 region is CASKTELAKNIQYF. The DNA of the CDR3 is TGTGCCAGCAAGACAGAGCTAGCCAAAAACATTCAGTACTTC.

This clone was observed a few times. The rearrangement uses TRBV10-3 and TRBJ1-4; possibly TRBD1 for D (5 bases). Trimming shortened V by 8 bases and J by 8 bases, and 12 bases separated the two germline ends. Germline values: CDR1 ENHRY, CDR2 SYGVKD. The CDR3 contains 12 residues. Here the CDR3 reads CAISGVGEKLFF. The CDR3 coding sequence is TGTGCCATCTCGGGGGTTGGGGAAAAACTGTTTTTT.

The chain combines TRBV5-1 with TRBJ1-2, with 11 nucleotides matching TRBD1. With V trimmed by 4 bases and J by 8 bases, 10 bases remained unmatched. Germline assignment: CDR1 SGHRS and CDR2 YFSETQ. This CDR3 has 15 residues. CDR3 sequence reads: CASSTVDRGLHGYTF. The CDR3 DNA reads as TGCGCCAGCAGCACCGTGGACAGGGGGCTTCACGGCTACACCTTC.

The rearrangement joins TRBV5-1 to TRBJ2-1; perhaps TRBD1 as D (6 bases). The V end lost 4 bases, the J end lost 9 bases, and 29 bases lay between the germline ends. Per germline, CDR1 SGHRS and CDR2 YFSETQ. The CDR3 contains 18 residues. Here the CDR3 DNA reads TGCGCCAGCAGCCCCAATCCTTCCCAGGGGCAGGTTTTAGGTGAGCAGTTCTTC. This codes for CASSPNPSQGQVLGEQFF.

This chain uses TRBV3-1 (or the pseudogene TRBV3-2) with TRBJ2-1; 9 nucleotides line up with TRBD2. The germline V gene has CDR1 LGHDT and CDR2 YNNKEL (reference sequence). There are 14 residues in the CDR3. With 4 bases clipped from V and 6 bases from J, the junction kept 4 bases outside the gene matches. The CDR3 bases are TGTGCCAGCAGCCCAGCGGGGGGCCCCAATGAGCAGTTCTTC. Translation: CASSPAGGPNEQFF.